The source of this T cell receptor (beta chain) is a study of cytomegalovirus exposure and HLA in healthy donors. PCR primers comprised 60 Vbeta and 13 Jbeta primers. The protocol was immunoSEQ multiplex PCR, while the TCRdb copy is restricted to in-frame clones and leaves out a portion. The profile covers roughly 130,000 clones, with 80% appearing a single time and roughly 4% taken by the ten largest. The CDR3 covers 15 residues. CDR1 is LNHNV and CDR2 is YYDKDF in the germline V gene (reference sequence). The V gene end was trimmed by 5 bases and the J gene end by 2 bases; junction bases not matched to a gene: 7.

This chain links TRBV15 with TRBJ2-3; 7 bases fit TRBD1. The sample taken for sequencing was PBMCs. The receptor's source is a woman in her 40s in good health and CMV-seronegative. The DNA of the CDR3 is TGTGCCACCAGCGGACGGGACAGTTCCACAGATACGCAGTATTTT. Protein: CATSGRDSSTDTQYF. The full variable domain, with the rest looked up from reference TRBV15 and TRBJ2-3, is DAMVIQNPRYQVTQFGKPVTLSCSQTLNHNVMYWYQQKSSQAPKLLFHYYDKDFNNEADTPDNFQSRRPNTSFCFLDIRSPGLGDTAMYLCATSGRDSSTDTQYFGPGTRLTVL.